Following are 10 T cell receptor beta chains from one sample sequenced in a study of cytomegalovirus exposure and HLA in healthy donors. 13 Jbeta primers and 60 Vbeta primers were used for the PCR. TCRdb's table, derived via immunoSEQ multiplex PCR, lists solely in-frame clones and lacks some. This sample has 130,000 or so clones, with just under 80% found just once. Sample: PBMCs. The source is a man aged 30 to 39 in good health and CMV-seronegative.

This chain links TRBV27 with TRBJ2-1, with 12 bases aligning to TRBD1. V was clipped by 3 bases and J by 4 bases; unmatched bases: 1. This CDR3 contains 15 residues. Germline V gene data show CDR1 as MNHEY and CDR2 as SMNVEV (reference sequence). The CDR3 DNA reads TGTGCCAGCAGTTTGGGACAGGGGGCGTACAATGAGCAGTTCTTC. Protein product: CASSLGQGAYNEQFF.

The CDR3 spells CASSQDRASGTEQYF. The CDR3 DNA reads TGTGCCAGCAGCCAAGATAGGGCTAGCGGGACTGAGCAGTACTTC. The chain carries TRBV4-2 and TRBJ2-5, with TRBD2 matching over 9 bases. Unmatched junction bases numbered 10, after V lost 0 bases and J lost 11 bases. The CDR3 length is 15 residues. Germline-derived CDR1 and CDR2 are LGHNA and YNFKEQ.

The V and J genes are TRBV13 and TRBJ2-1; TRBD1 matches at 9 bases. The CDR3 has 18 amino acids. V was clipped by 4 bases and J by 1 base; unmatched bases: 11. The germline CDR1 and CDR2 sequences are PRHDT and FYEKMQ (reference sequence). CDR3 amino acids: CASSSYIPGQGSYNEQFF. CDR3 nucleotides: TGTGCCAGCAGCTCGTATATCCCGGGACAGGGTTCCTACAATGAGCAGTTCTTC.

The rearrangement joins TRBV6-1 to TRBJ1-2; D possibly corresponds to TRBD1 (5 bases). CDR1 and CDR2 from the germline V gene are MNHNS and SASEGT. The CDR3 is 15 residues long. Between the trimmed V and J ends, which lost 1 base and 4 bases, there was a span of 13 bases. DNA of the CDR3: TGTGCCAGCAGTGAAGATCGGGGGAAGGTCTATGGCTACACCTTC. Its protein product is CASSEDRGKVYGYTF.

Only one count was recorded for this clone. This chain joins TRBV6-5 and TRBJ2-1, with 9 bases aligning to TRBD2. V gave up 5 bases and J gave up 7 bases; unmatched junction bases: 9. The V gene's germline CDR1 is MNHEY and CDR2 SVGAGI. This CDR3 contains 15 residues. CDR3 bases: TGTGCCAGCAGTACAGGACTAGCGATTGGAAATGAGCAGTTCTTC. Translating gives CASSTGLAIGNEQFF.

The chain links TRBV4-2 to TRBJ2-3; D is perhaps TRBD1 (7 bases). V lost 4 bases and J lost 0, with 17 bases in between. The CDR3 covers 17 residues. Germline values: CDR1 LGHNA, CDR2 YNFKEQ. This CDR3 is CASSRLDRAASTDTQYF. DNA of the CDR3: TGTGCCAGCAGCCGACTAGACAGGGCCGCTAGCACAGATACGCAGTATTTT.

Only one count was recorded for this clone. This rearrangement joins TRBV19 to TRBJ1-3, with D uncertain. The CDR3 covers 14 residues. Trimming stripped 3 bases from V and 0 bases from J, with 6 bases between. The germline gives CDR1 LNHDA, CDR2 SQIVND (reference sequence). CDR3 coding DNA: TGTGCCAGTAGTATCCGGTACTCTGGAAACACCATATATTTT. It codes for CASSIRYSGNTIYF.

The V gene is TRBV5-1, the J gene TRBJ2-7; 8 nucleotides match TRBD2. This CDR3 is 15 amino acids long. From germline, CDR1 is SGHRS and CDR2 YFSETQ. The V and J ends lost 4 bases and 4 bases, in that order; junction bases with no gene match: 10. The CDR3 nucleotides are TGCGCCAGCAGCCCTACGGGAGGGGGGAGTTACGAGCAGTACTTC. This codes for CASSPTGGGSYEQYF.

The CDR3 nucleotides read TGTGCCCGGTACAGGGACGGCTACACCTTC. Protein product: CARYRDGYTF. V and J are TRBV2 and TRBJ1-2; D possibly corresponds to TRBD1 (6 bases). The CDR3 has 10 residues. Germline loops: CDR1 SNHLY, CDR2 FYNNEI. V was trimmed by 11 bases and J by 8 bases, leaving 12 bases between them.

The chain links TRBV5-6 to TRBJ1-5, with no clear D. Germline values: CDR1 SGHDT, CDR2 YYEEEE. V lost 0 bases and J lost 7, with 11 bases in between. The CDR3 loop spans 14 amino acids. Here the CDR3 reads CASSLGRGSQPQHF. CDR3 in DNA: TGTGCCAGCAGCTTGGGAAGAGGGTCACAGCCCCAGCATTTT.